This T cell receptor (beta chain) was observed in a study of response to subunit inactivated influenza vaccine. The study's findings and limits: Each seasonal influenza vaccination, the authors suggested, recruits few new T cells.

As to this clonotype: What it binds is unknown.

There are 13 residues in the CDR3. Trimming pared 9 bases from V and 1 base from J, leaving 10 bases between. Germline lookup yields CDR1 KGHSH and CDR2 LQKENI. TCRdb analysed the RT-PCR reads with MiXCR anew, one entry per CDR3 protein. The sample has 650,000 to 700,000 distinct CDR3 sequences; around 16% are singletons. The receptor's source is a man in his fifties who received an inactivated influenza vaccine. Sample: PBMCs from blood, taken about 13 days after vaccination. The gene calls are TRBV18 and TRBJ1-5, with D hard to call. Written as DNA, the CDR3 is TGTGCCAGTCAAAGGGAGAGCAATCAGCCCCAGCATTTT. This gives the protein CASQRESNQPQHF.